The 21 T cell receptor beta chains below all came from one sample that was sequenced in a study of T cell clonality in common variable immunodeficiency. Clones were read by immunoSEQ multiplex PCR, and TCRdb kept only the in-frame ones, dropping some. The sample contains tens of thousands of clones, none of them singletons. What was sequenced was peripheral blood mononuclear cells. The receptors originated from a person between 18 and 75 years old in good health.

This clone was picked up many times. The CDR3 end lies 3 residues beyond the end of the read and is filled in from the germline J gene. The gene calls are TRBV7-8 and TRBJ1-2; D uncertain. The V gene lost 3 bases and the J gene lost 0 bases, with 5 bases spanning the gap. The germline V gene encodes CDR1 SGHVS and CDR2 FQNEAQ. The CDR3 is 13 amino acids. CDR3 region: CASSFGSNYGYTF. Incomplete CDR3 DNA: TGTGCCAGCAGCTTTGGCTCTAACTATGGC.

There are a few counts of this clone. The sequenced fragment ends 3 residues before the CDR3 boundary, so the rest is inferred from the germline J gene. This chain connects TRBV18 to TRBJ2-5; 13 bases agree with TRBD2. Germline CDR1 reads KGHSH; CDR2 reads LQKENI. V shed 3 bases, J shed 4 bases, and the junction held 8 bases outside the gene matches. CDR3 length: 17 residues. Here the CDR3 reads CASSPRTSGSIGETQYF. CDR3 DNA, as far as it was read: TGTGCCAGCTCACCTAGGACTAGCGGGAGTATCGGAGAGACC. Full variable domain (missing parts from reference TRBV18 and TRBJ2-5): NAGVMQNPRHLVRRRGQEARLRCSPMKGHSHVYWYRQLPEEGLKFMVYLQKENIIDESGMPKERFSAEFPKEGPSILRIQQVVRGDSAAYFCASSPRTSGSIGETQYFGPGTRLLVL.

This clone was seen repeatedly, ten times or more. Read data end 3 residues before the CDR3 end; the end is taken from the germline J gene. This chain uses TRBV5-1 with TRBJ2-7, with D possibly TRBD2 on 6 matching bases. This CDR3 spans 15 amino acids. Germline assignment: CDR1 SGHRS and CDR2 YFSETQ. Trimming took off 0 bases at V and 5 bases at J, with 15 bases between the two ends. CDR3 DNA (partial): TGCGCCAGCAGCTTGGCCGGGACTCGTCAGGACGAG. This encodes CASSLAGTRQDE. The CDR3 reads in full as CASSLAGTRQDEQYF.

This clone was observed a few times. The read is 3 residues too short to cover the CDR3 end, so that end is filled in from the germline J gene. J is TRBJ2-7 and V is TRBV25-1; 7 nucleotides agree with TRBD1. Trimming removed 2 bases from V and 3 bases from J; junction bases left unmatched: 4. Germline loops: CDR1 MGHDK, CDR2 SYGVNS. CDR3 length: 14 amino acids. Partial CDR3 DNA: TGTGCCAGCAGTGAACCGGGACAGAACTACGAG. Its protein product is CASSEPGQNYE. The full-length CDR3 reads as CASSEPGQNYEQYF.

The sample holds many counts of this clone. The read ends 3 residues before the CDR3 terminus; that terminus is restored from the germline J gene. The chain is built from TRBV7-2 and TRBJ1-2; no firm D call. CDR3 length: 11 residues. In germline, CDR1 is SGHTA, CDR2 FQGNSA. This CDR3 reads CASSPAGGYTF. The DNA read from the CDR3 is TGTGCCAGCAGCCCTGCCGGGGGC. The full variable domain, its missing parts supplied by reference TRBV7-2 and TRBJ1-2, is GAGVSQSPSNKVTEKGKDVELRCDPISGHTALYWYRQSLGQGLEFLIYFQGNSAPDKSGLPSDRFSAERTGGSVSTLTIQRTQQEDSAVYLCASSPAGGYTFGSGTRLTVV.

In its sample, this clone was seen many times. The CDR3 sequence is CAISETVQPQHF. Incomplete CDR3 DNA: TGTGCCATCAGCGAAACAGTTCAGCCC. V and J are TRBV10-3 and TRBJ1-5; D gene unclear. The read ends 3 residues shy of where the CDR3 ends; the end is completed using the germline J gene. CDR1 and CDR2 from the germline V gene are ENHRY and SYGVKD. This CDR3 comprises 12 residues. Trimming left V 6 bases short and J 6 bases short, with 9 bases between.

At least ten counts were recorded for this clone. The CDR3 end is not reached by the read, which stops 3 residues before it; the germline J gene fills it in. The rearrangement links TRBV9 to TRBJ2-1; D remains ambiguous. The CDR3 extends over 14 amino acids. Germline CDR1 and CDR2: SGDLS and YYNGEE. Trimming left V 0 bases short and J 3 bases short, with 7 bases between. The CDR3 loop reads CASSVVASYNEQFF. CDR3 DNA, as far as it was read: TGTGCCAGCAGCGTAGTGGCTAGCTACAATGAG.

This clone came up many times. The CDR3 goes on 3 residues after the read ends, and that part is filled in from the germline J gene. The chain employs TRBV5-1 and TRBJ2-7; 10 positions agree with TRBD2. CDR1 and CDR2 (germline): SGHRS, YFSETQ. The CDR3 consists of 15 residues. The V segment lost 0 bases and the J segment 6 bases; nucleotides outside the gene matches: 6. This chain's CDR3 is CASSLELAGFSEQYF. Incomplete CDR3 DNA: TGCGCCAGCAGCTTGGAACTAGCGGGATTTTCCGAG.

This clone was recorded many times. The CDR3 end falls 3 residues outside the read, so it is completed with the germline J gene. This rearrangement joins TRBV11-3 to TRBJ2-1; D is uncertain. CDR3 length equals 14 residues. The V gene's germline CDR1 is SGHNT and CDR2 YENEEA. The germline V and J ends were trimmed by 2 bases and 4 bases, with 9 bases remaining between them. CDR3 sequence: CASSLRTAYNEQFF. CDR3 DNA, as far as it was read: TGTGCCAGCAGCTTAAGAACAGCTTACAATGAG.

This clone has ten or more counts. The read stops 3 residues short of the end of the CDR3; the missing end is completed from the germline J gene. The chain recombines TRBV19 with TRBJ2-5, with D uncertain. This CDR3 region has 12 residues. The V gene's germline CDR1 is LNHDA and CDR2 SQIVND (reference sequence). Trimming removed 3 bases at V and 2 bases at J, with 4 bases between. The CDR3 reads CASSISQETQYF. CDR3 DNA, as far as it was read: TGTGCCAGTAGTATCAGTCAAGAGACC.

This clone was recorded at least ten times. The read is 3 residues too short to cover the CDR3 end, so that end is filled in from the germline J gene. The V and J genes are TRBV10-1 and TRBJ2-7; 9 nucleotides match TRBD2. The germline gives CDR1 WNHNN, CDR2 SYGVQD (reference sequence). The V and J ends lost 4 bases and 3 bases, in that order; junction bases with no gene match: 7. The CDR3 is 15 amino acids. CDR3 protein: CASSGLREGVYEQYF. CDR3 DNA (partial): TGCGCCAGCAGTGGATTGCGGGAGGGCGTCTACGAG.

This clone was counted many times. From the germline J gene comes the end of the CDR3, since the read stops 3 residues before it. The chain carries TRBV10-2 and TRBJ2-1, with TRBD1 matching over 7 bases. In germline, CDR1 is WSHSY, CDR2 SAAADI. The CDR3 contains 14 residues. Trimming removed 6 bases from V and 1 base from J; junction bases left unmatched: 3. The CDR3 protein is CASSLQGSYNEQFF. Incomplete CDR3 DNA: TGCGCCAGCAGCCTACAGGGGTCCTACAATGAG.

This clone was counted ten times or more. With the read ending 3 residues before the CDR3 end, the germline J gene is used to fill in that end. This rearrangement joins TRBV11-2 to TRBJ2-7; tentatively, D is TRBD1 (6 bases). The CDR3 covers 15 residues. V was cut by 1 base and J by 0 bases, with 10 bases left in between. The germline CDR1 and CDR2 sequences are SGHAT and FQNNGV. The sequenced CDR3 bases are TGTGCCAGCAGCTTAGGGACAGTGGGCTCCTACGAG. It is translated as CASSLGTVGSYE. The whole CDR3 region reads CASSLGTVGSYEQYF.

This clone was picked up many times. CDR3 bases read: TGTGCCAGCAGTGGCAGCGGGACCAAGGCAGATACG. Its protein is CASSGSGTKADT. The whole CDR3 protein is CASSGSGTKADTQYF. This chain uses TRBV6-1 with TRBJ2-3, with 7 bases lining up with TRBD2. Read data end 3 residues before the CDR3 end; the end is taken from the germline J gene. The germline gives CDR1 MNHNS, CDR2 SASEGT. The CDR3 covers 15 residues. Trimming took 4 bases from V and 4 from J; bases not matched to a gene: 8.

As regards this clone: The sequenced fragment ends 3 residues before the CDR3 boundary, so the rest is inferred from the germline J gene. The rearrangement joins TRBV2 to TRBJ2-2, with 7 bases identical to TRBD2. The germline V gene has CDR1 SNHLY and CDR2 FYNNEI. J was trimmed by 7 bases and V by 2 bases; bases with no gene match: 10. CDR3 length: 16 residues. The CDR3 sequence is CASSERRLAGSGELFF. Partial CDR3 DNA: TGTGCCAGCAGTGAACGACGACTAGCCGGCAGCGGGGAG.

This clone has ten or more counts. With the read ending 3 residues before the CDR3 end, the germline J gene is used to fill in that end. V gene TRBV7-2 combines with J gene TRBJ2-7, with TRBD2 identical over 9 bases. The V and J ends lost 1 base and 5 bases, in that order; junction bases with no gene match: 6. Germline-derived CDR1 and CDR2 are SGHTA and FQGNSA. The CDR3 runs 15 residues. CDR3 loop: CASSLVGTSNHEQYF. The part of the CDR3 DNA that was read is TGTGCCAGCAGCTTAGTTGGGACTAGCAACCACGAG.

At least ten counts were recorded for this clone. Read data end 3 residues before the CDR3 end; the end is taken from the germline J gene. The chain carries TRBV19 and TRBJ2-7, with TRBD2 as a possible D gene (6 bases). Germline loops: CDR1 LNHDA, CDR2 SQIVND (reference sequence). This CDR3 has 14 amino acids. Trimming removed 5 bases at V and 1 base at J, with 12 bases between. CDR3 DNA (partial): TGTGCCAGTAGTTCGGGTGGGGGGTCCTACGAG. It is translated as CASSSGGGSYE. The whole CDR3 sequence is CASSSGGGSYEQYF.

This clone was observed many times. The CDR3 here is CSARETGDTQYF. The part of the CDR3 DNA that was read is TGCAGTGCTAGAGAAACGGGAGATACG. The genes are TRBV20-1 and TRBJ2-3; D uncertain. The read ends 3 residues before the CDR3 terminus; that terminus is restored from the germline J gene. Germline CDR1 is DFQATT and CDR2 is SNEGSKA (reference sequence). The CDR3 has 12 amino acids. Trimming removed 0 bases at V and 5 bases at J, with 6 bases between.

Many counts were recorded for this clone. The CDR3 is cut off 3 residues early in the read; its end comes from the germline J gene. The chain employs TRBV6-1 and TRBJ2-1, with D possibly being TRBD1 (6 bases). CDR1 is MNHNS and CDR2 is SASEGT in the germline V gene. The CDR3 is 14 residues long. The V end lost 3 bases, the J end lost 5 bases, and 11 bases lay between the germline ends. The part of the CDR3 DNA that was read is TGTGCCAGCAGTGAGGCGGACAGTGACAATGAG. It translates to CASSEADSDNE. The CDR3 in its entirety is CASSEADSDNEQFF.

This clone was found many times. The observed sequence ends 3 residues before the CDR3 terminus, with the missing tail filled in from the germline J gene. The gene calls are TRBV12-3 or TRBV12-4 and TRBJ2-3, with 10 nucleotides matching TRBD2. The CDR3 has 17 amino acids. The ends lost 3 bases at V and 1 base at J; junction bases unmatched: 7. The sequenced CDR3 bases are TGTGCCAGCAGTTTGACTAGCGGGCGTGTGGGCACAGATACG. Its translation is CASSLTSGRVGTDT. The entire CDR3 protein reads CASSLTSGRVGTDTQYF.

This clone was found many times. The DNA ends 3 residues before the CDR3 does, and the rest of the CDR3 is filled in from the germline J gene. J is TRBJ2-4 and V is TRBV5-6, with D possibly being TRBD1 (6 bases). The CDR3 is 12 residues long. Germline V gene sequence: CDR1 SGHDT, CDR2 YYEEEE. Trimming took off 4 bases at V and 6 bases at J, with 8 bases between the two ends. CDR3 DNA (partial): TGTGCCAGCAGCGGGACAATAAACATT. This gives the protein CASSGTINI. The whole CDR3 is CASSGTINIQYF. The variable domain in full, with the rest retrieved from reference TRBV5-6 and TRBJ2-4, is DAGVTQSPTHLIKTRGQQVTLRCSPKSGHDTVSWYQQALGQGPQFIFQYYEEEERQRGNFPDRFSGHQFPNYSSELNVNALLLGDSALYLCASSGTINIQYFGAGTRLSVL.